The 27 T cell receptor beta chains reported below all come from one sample, sequenced in a study of sequential checkpoint blockade in melanoma. Noted treatment: randomized to nivolumab then ipilimumab (arm A) or the reverse (arm B). Repertoires were generated with immunoSEQ multiplex PCR, while TCRdb's copy carries only in-frame clones and drops some. The sample consists of 15,000 to 20,000 clones, 56% of them appearing once. This specimen consisted of CD8+ T cells sorted from blood (inferred from file names), obtained from a patient given nivolumab and ipilimumab in sequence. These receptors were obtained from a human donor with melanoma.

J is TRBJ2-1 and V is TRBV7-9; 7 nucleotides agree with TRBD1. The J segment lost 9 bases and the V segment lost 2 bases, leaving 7 bases of the junction unmatched. Germline-derived CDR1 and CDR2 are SEHNR and FQNEAQ (reference sequence). The CDR3 contains 14 residues. The CDR3 region has the DNA TGTGCCAGCAGCTTAATACAGGGGCAGGTTGAGCAGTTCTTC. Translating it yields CASSLIQGQVEQFF. Filled out from reference TRBV7-9 and TRBJ2-1, the complete variable domain reads DTGVSQNPRHKITKRGQNVTFRCDPISEHNRLYWYRQTLGQGPEFLTYFQNEAQLEKSRLLSDRFSAERPKGSFSTLEIQRTEQGDSAMYLCASSLIQGQVEQFFGPGTRLTVL.

The table lists this clone with a few counts. The chain carries TRBV27 and TRBJ1-6; D ambiguous. V lost 2 bases to trimming and J lost 7 bases, with 6 bases between them. The CDR3 runs to 13 residues. CDR1 is MNHEY, CDR2 SMNVEV, per germline (reference sequence). The CDR3 is CASSLTWNSPLHF. The CDR3 coding sequence is TGTGCCAGCAGTTTAACTTGGAATTCACCCCTCCACTTT.

This clone was picked up a small number of times. The genes are TRBV9 and TRBJ2-7; TRBD1 agrees at 8 bases. Germline V lookup: CDR1 SGDLS, CDR2 YYNGEE. V trimming: 4 bases; J trimming: 4 bases; junction bases outside the gene matches: 7. This CDR3 region has 14 residues. In DNA, the CDR3 is TGTGCCAGCAGCCAACTGGACAGGGCGTACGAGCAGTACTTC. Amino acid sequence: CASSQLDRAYEQYF. Based on the CDR3 plus reference TRBV9 and TRBJ2-7, the full variable domain is DSGVTQTPKHLITATGQRVTLRCSPRSGDLSVYWYQQSLDQGLQFLIQYYNGEERAKGNILERFSAQQFPDLHSELNLSSLELGDSALYFCASSQLDRAYEQYFGPGTRLTVT.

In this sample, this clone turned up a few times. Other DNA sequences in the sample encode the same CDR3. The chain is built from TRBV5-4 and TRBJ2-7; D perhaps matches TRBD2 (6 bases). The CDR3 runs 15 residues. V lost 0 bases and J 3 bases, leaving 13 bases between the germline ends. In germline, CDR1 is SGHNT, CDR2 YYREEE (reference sequence). CDR3 bases: TGTGCCAGCAGCTTGGCCGGCGGGGCGCACTACGAGCAGTACTTC. It specifies CASSLAGGAHYEQYF. Full variable domain (missing parts from reference TRBV5-4 and TRBJ2-7): ETGVTQSPTHLIKTRGQQVTLRCSSQSGHNTVSWYQQALGQGPQFIFQYYREEENGRGNFPPRFSGLQFPNYSSELNVNALELDDSALYLCASSLAGGAHYEQYFGPGTRLTVT.

The chain recombines TRBV15 with TRBJ1-2; the D gene is possibly TRBD1 (5 bases). CDR3 length equals 17 residues. V was clipped by 0 bases and J by 1 base, with 15 bases between them. Germline values: CDR1 LNHNV, CDR2 YYDKDF (reference sequence). The CDR3 DNA reads as TGTGCCACCAGCAGAGAGACCCCACCCAGGGTTAACTATGGCTACACCTTC. As protein: CATSRETPPRVNYGYTF. Full variable domain (remainder filled in from reference TRBV15 and TRBJ1-2): DAMVIQNPRYQVTQFGKPVTLSCSQTLNHNVMYWYQQKSSQAPKLLFHYYDKDFNNEADTPDNFQSRRPNTSFCFLDIRSPGLGDTAMYLCATSRETPPRVNYGYTFGSGTRLTVV.

This clone ranks as medium-sized. The rearrangement joins TRBV5-6 to TRBJ1-6; 9 bases line up with TRBD1. The germline CDR1 and CDR2 sequences are SGHDT and YYEEEE. V lost 4 bases to trimming and J lost 1 base; unmatched junction nucleotides: 3. The CDR3 totals 16 residues. The CDR3 DNA reads as TGTGCCAGCAGCACGGACAGGGGATCCTATAATTCACCCCTCCACTTT. The encoded protein is CASSTDRGSYNSPLHF.

V gene TRBV19 combines with J gene TRBJ2-1, with TRBD1 matching 8 bases. V lost 3 bases, J lost 7 bases, and 5 bases stayed unmatched. The CDR3 runs 14 residues. Germline lookup yields CDR1 LNHDA and CDR2 SQIVND (reference sequence). CDR3 DNA sequence: TGTGCCAGTAGTATGCAGGGGGCGCCGAATGAGCAGTTCTTC. Its protein is CASSMQGAPNEQFF.

The chain couples TRBV10-3 to TRBJ2-5; 10 bases fit TRBD2. This CDR3 contains 16 residues. CDR1 is ENHRY, CDR2 SYGVKD, per germline. Trimming removed 3 bases from V and 2 bases from J; junction bases left unmatched: 6. The CDR3 sequence: CAISDPTTSGQETQYF. CDR3 in DNA: TGTGCCATCAGTGATCCCACGACTAGCGGGCAAGAGACCCAGTACTTC.

The chain combines TRBV28 with TRBJ1-6; D is possibly TRBD1 (5 bases). V lost 7 bases and J 8 bases, leaving 12 bases between the germline ends. Germline V CDR1 and CDR2: MDHEN, SYDVKM. CDR3 size: 13 residues. The CDR3 DNA reads TGTGCCAGCACCCACGGGGGGTATTCACCCCTCCACTTT. This encodes CASTHGGYSPLHF.

In its sample, this clone was seen a few times. The chain employs TRBV4-2 and TRBJ2-3; D uncertain. V lost 6 bases and J 3 bases, leaving 4 bases between the germline ends. The V gene's germline CDR1 is LGHNA and CDR2 YNFKEQ. The CDR3 sequence is 11 residues long. The CDR3 sequence is CASRETDTQYF. The CDR3 DNA is TGTGCCAGCAGGGAGACAGATACGCAGTATTTT.

The chain recombines TRBV6-1 with TRBJ2-1; 13 bases match TRBD2. The trim removed 1 base at V and 7 bases at J, leaving 1 base unmatched. The CDR3 covers 15 residues. Per germline, CDR1 MNHNS and CDR2 SASEGT. CDR3 sequence reads: CASSEVGLAGNEQFF. The CDR3 bases are TGTGCCAGCAGTGAAGTGGGACTAGCGGGAAATGAGCAGTTCTTC.

This clone was seen just once. V gene TRBV9 combines with J gene TRBJ2-3, with 9 bases that match TRBD2. The CDR3 spans 16 residues. The junction had 4 bases not matched to a gene; V was cut back by 0 bases and J by 2 bases. The V gene's germline CDR1 is SGDLS and CDR2 YYNGEE. CDR3 loop: CASSVEAGGLTDTQYF. In nucleotides, the CDR3 is TGTGCCAGCAGCGTAGAAGCGGGGGGTCTCACAGATACGCAGTATTTT.

This sequence joins TRBV28 and TRBJ1-1, with TRBD1 identical over 7 bases. V lost 5 bases to trimming and J lost 1 base; unmatched junction nucleotides: 13. In germline, CDR1 is MDHEN, CDR2 SYDVKM. This CDR3 is built from 17 residues. The DNA of the CDR3 is TGTGCCAGCAGTCGTCCACAGGGGCCGGGAAGGAACACTGAAGCTTTCTTT. Translating it yields CASSRPQGPGRNTEAFF. Combining the CDR3 with reference TRBV28 and TRBJ1-1 gives the whole variable domain DVKVTQSSRYLVKRTGEKVFLECVQDMDHENMFWYRQDPGLGLRLIYFSYDVKMKEKGDIPEGYSVSREKKERFSLILESASTNQTSMYLCASSRPQGPGRNTEAFFGQGTRLTVV.

This clone was seen a few times. Just one base apart from a much larger clone, this may be a read error. The chain recombines TRBV6-5 with TRBJ2-7; possible D gene TRBD1, 5 bases. Germline CDR1 reads MNHEY; CDR2 reads SVGAGI. Trimming took 6 bases from V and 3 from J, leaving 6 bases between them. CDR3 length equals 11 residues. The chain's CDR3 is CASSDSYEQYF. CDR3 nucleotide sequence: TGTGCCAGCAGCGACAGCTACGAGCAGTACTTC.

This chain uses TRBV7-9 with TRBJ2-5; 11 nucleotides match TRBD2. J lost 3 bases, V lost 3 bases, and 9 bases had no gene match. The CDR3 is made up of 17 amino acids. Germline CDR1 and CDR2: SEHNR and FQNEAQ (reference sequence). DNA of the CDR3: TGTGCCAGCAGCTTGCAGCGACTAGCGGGACGGGAAGAGACCCAGTACTTC. Protein product: CASSLQRLAGREETQYF.

The V call is TRBV5-3, the J call TRBJ2-5; tentatively, D is TRBD2 (6 bases). TRBV5-3 is marked as an open reading frame, function uncertain. Trimming took off 8 bases at V and 7 bases at J, with 21 bases between the two ends. The CDR3 is 14 amino acids. The CDR3 reads CASSQTGLKGTQYF. Written as DNA, the CDR3 is TGTGCCAGCAGCCAAACGGGACTTAAGGGGACCCAGTACTTC.

This clone turned up a few times. A far larger clone is one base from this, pointing to a likely read error. Other nucleotide sequences in the sample specify the same CDR3. The J gene is TRBJ1-2, the V gene TRBV5-2; the tabulated D call, TRBD1, remains unverified against the DNA. TRBV5-2 is recorded as a pseudogene. The CDR3 is 14 amino acids. As DNA, the CDR3 is TGTGCCAGCAGCCAATGGAGCGCAGGGCTTGGCTACACCTTC. The encoded protein is CASSQWSAGLGYTF.

The chain recombines TRBV5-1 with TRBJ2-3; TRBD2 matches at 13 bases. V gave up 1 base and J gave up 5 bases; unmatched junction bases: 10. CDR3 length equals 18 residues. CDR1 and CDR2 (germline): SGHRS, YFSETQ. CDR3 region: CASSLIGTSGERGDTQYF. CDR3 nucleotides: TGCGCCAGCAGCTTGATCGGGACTAGCGGGGAGAGGGGAGATACGCAGTATTTT.

This clone was observed a few times. The chain recombines TRBV11-3 with TRBJ2-1, with a weak D call TRBD1 (7 bases). The CDR3 contains 15 residues. Germline assignment: CDR1 SGHNT and CDR2 YENEEA. The V end lost 5 bases, the J end lost 3 bases, and 14 bases lay between the germline ends. Written as DNA, the CDR3 is TGTGCCAGCAGCAACCACAGGGGAGGCTACAATGAGCAGTTCTTC. This gives the protein CASSNHRGGYNEQFF.

The chain uses TRBV11-2 and TRBJ2-7, with 8 bases matching TRBD2. V lost 4 bases to trimming and J lost 3 bases; unmatched junction nucleotides: 8. Per the germline V gene, CDR1 is SGHAT and CDR2 is FQNNGV. CDR3 length: 15 amino acids. CDR3: CASSSLAGPIYEQYF. The CDR3 DNA reads TGTGCCAGCAGCTCGCTAGCGGGTCCGATCTACGAGCAGTACTTC. Supplemented by reference TRBV11-2 and TRBJ2-7, the full variable domain reads EAGVAQSPRYKIIEKRQSVAFWCNPISGHATLYWYQQILGQGPKLLIQFQNNGVVDDSQLPKDRFSAERLKGVDSTLKIQPAKLEDSAVYLCASSSLAGPIYEQYFGPGTRLTVT.

The V gene is TRBV29-1, the J gene TRBJ1-4; D unclear. Germline CDR1 reads SQVTM; CDR2 reads ANQGSEA. The CDR3 loop spans 13 amino acids. V lost 1 base, J lost 3 bases, and 6 bases lay in between. This CDR3 reads CSVEGGSNEKLFF. As DNA, the CDR3 is TGCAGCGTTGAAGGAGGGTCTAATGAAAAACTGTTTTTT.

In this sample, this clone turned up a few times. This chain joins TRBV6-4 and TRBJ1-1; 10 nucleotides match TRBD1. The CDR3 sequence is 14 residues long. The germline V gene has CDR1 MRHNA and CDR2 SNTAGT. Trimming cost V 8 bases and J 0 bases; bases outside gene matches: 3. The CDR3, as DNA: TGTGCCAGCCGGGACAGGGGACTGAACACTGAAGCTTTCTTT. The encoded protein is CASRDRGLNTEAFF.

This rearrangement joins TRBV7-8 to TRBJ2-3, with 8 bases fitting TRBD2. From germline, CDR1 is SGHVS and CDR2 FQNEAQ. Trimming at V came to 0 bases and at J to 8 bases, leaving 1 base not matched to a gene. The CDR3 runs 13 residues. Written as DNA, the CDR3 is TGTGCCAGCAGCTTAGCTACTAGCGGTACGCAGTATTTT. Its protein product is CASSLATSGTQYF.

This chain joins TRBV6-1 and TRBJ2-3, with TRBD1 identical over 7 bases. The V segment lost 10 bases and the J segment 2 bases; nucleotides outside the gene matches: 12. CDR3 length: 15 amino acids. Germline lookup yields CDR1 MNHNS and CDR2 SASEGT. The CDR3 nucleotides read TGTGCCACCGCCGACAGGGCCCTCGCCACAGATACGCAGTATTTT. This sequence encodes CATADRALATDTQYF.

This clone was detected only a few times. V is TRBV7-9 and J is TRBJ2-7; 8 bases map to TRBD2. J was trimmed by 6 bases and V by 1 base; bases with no gene match: 5. The CDR3 covers 14 residues. Germline CDR1 and CDR2: SEHNR and FQNEAQ (reference sequence). In nucleotides, the CDR3 is TGTGCCAGCAGCTTAGACCCGGGGGGGACCGAGCAGTACTTC. The encoded protein is CASSLDPGGTEQYF.

This clone turned up a few times. The rearrangement links TRBV6-5 to TRBJ2-2, with TRBD1 matching 8 bases. Germline-derived CDR1 and CDR2 are MNHEY and SVGAGI. The CDR3 consists of 15 residues. Germline trimming cut 4 bases from V and 4 bases from J; bases unmatched to any gene: 5. DNA for the CDR3: TGTGCCAGCAGTTCCGGACAGGGACCCACCGGGGAGCTGTTTTTT. Its translation: CASSSGQGPTGELFF.

In its sample, this clone is medium-sized. This chain joins TRBV27 and TRBJ2-7, with D perhaps matching TRBD2 (5 bases). Trimming took 7 bases from V and 0 from J, leaving 13 bases between them. In germline, CDR1 is MNHEY, CDR2 SMNVEV (reference sequence). The CDR3 has 14 amino acids. This CDR3 is CASTPLSGSYEQYF. The CDR3 coding sequence is TGTGCCAGCACCCCCCTCAGCGGCTCCTACGAGCAGTACTTC.